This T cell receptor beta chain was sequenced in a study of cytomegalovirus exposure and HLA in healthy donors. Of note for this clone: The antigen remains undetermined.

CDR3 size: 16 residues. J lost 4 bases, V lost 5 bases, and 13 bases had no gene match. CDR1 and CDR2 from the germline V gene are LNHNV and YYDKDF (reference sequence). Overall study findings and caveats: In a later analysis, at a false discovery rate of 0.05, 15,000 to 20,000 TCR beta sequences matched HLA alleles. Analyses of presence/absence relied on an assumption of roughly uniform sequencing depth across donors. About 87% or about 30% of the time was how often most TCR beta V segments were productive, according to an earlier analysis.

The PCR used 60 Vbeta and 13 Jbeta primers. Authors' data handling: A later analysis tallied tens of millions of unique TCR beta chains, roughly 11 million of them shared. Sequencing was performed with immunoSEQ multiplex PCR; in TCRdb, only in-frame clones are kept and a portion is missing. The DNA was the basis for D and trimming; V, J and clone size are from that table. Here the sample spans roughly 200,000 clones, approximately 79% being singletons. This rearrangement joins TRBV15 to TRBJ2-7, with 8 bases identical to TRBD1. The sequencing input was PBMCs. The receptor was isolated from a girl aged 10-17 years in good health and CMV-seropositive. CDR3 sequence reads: CATSPTPGQGAYEQYF. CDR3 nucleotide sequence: TGTGCCACCAGCCCCACTCCGGGGCAGGGGGCATACGAGCAGTACTTC.